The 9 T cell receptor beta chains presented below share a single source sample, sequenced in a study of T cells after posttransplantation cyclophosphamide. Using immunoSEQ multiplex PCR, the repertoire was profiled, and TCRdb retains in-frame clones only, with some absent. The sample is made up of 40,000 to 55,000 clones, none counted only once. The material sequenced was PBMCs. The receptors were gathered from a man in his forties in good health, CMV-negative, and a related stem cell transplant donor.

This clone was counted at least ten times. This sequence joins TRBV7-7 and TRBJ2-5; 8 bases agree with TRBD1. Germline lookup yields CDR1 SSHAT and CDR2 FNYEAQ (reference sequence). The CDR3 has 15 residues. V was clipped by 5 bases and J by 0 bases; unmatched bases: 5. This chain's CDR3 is CASSRDRLYQETQYF. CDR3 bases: TGTGCCAGCAGCCGGGACAGGCTTTACCAAGAGACCCAGTACTTC.

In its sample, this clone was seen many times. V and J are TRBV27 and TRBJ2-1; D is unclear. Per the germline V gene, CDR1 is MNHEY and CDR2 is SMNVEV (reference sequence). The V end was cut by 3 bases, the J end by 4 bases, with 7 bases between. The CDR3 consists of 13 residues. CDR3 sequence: CASSFDGYNEQFF. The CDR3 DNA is TGTGCCAGCAGTTTCGACGGGTACAATGAGCAGTTCTTC.

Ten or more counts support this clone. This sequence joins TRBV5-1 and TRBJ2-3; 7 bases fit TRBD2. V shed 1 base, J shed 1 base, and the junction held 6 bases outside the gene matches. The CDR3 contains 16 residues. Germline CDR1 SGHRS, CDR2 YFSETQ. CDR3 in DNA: TGCGCCAGCAGCTTGTGGGGGGGTGTCGGCACAGATACGCAGTATTTT. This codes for CASSLWGGVGTDTQYF.

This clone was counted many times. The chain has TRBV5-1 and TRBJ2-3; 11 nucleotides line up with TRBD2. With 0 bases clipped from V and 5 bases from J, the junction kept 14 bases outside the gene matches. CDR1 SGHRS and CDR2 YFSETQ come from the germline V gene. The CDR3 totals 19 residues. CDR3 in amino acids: CASSLEGGGTSGLGDTQYF. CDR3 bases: TGCGCCAGCAGCTTGGAGGGCGGGGGGACTAGCGGCCTAGGAGATACGCAGTATTTT.

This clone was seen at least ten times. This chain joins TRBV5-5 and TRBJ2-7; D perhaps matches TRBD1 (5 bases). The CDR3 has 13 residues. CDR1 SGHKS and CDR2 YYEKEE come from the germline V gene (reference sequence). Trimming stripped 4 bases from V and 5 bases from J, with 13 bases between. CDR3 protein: CASSPGYRDEQYF. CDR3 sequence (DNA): TGTGCCAGCAGCCCAGGGTATAGGGACGAGCAGTACTTC.

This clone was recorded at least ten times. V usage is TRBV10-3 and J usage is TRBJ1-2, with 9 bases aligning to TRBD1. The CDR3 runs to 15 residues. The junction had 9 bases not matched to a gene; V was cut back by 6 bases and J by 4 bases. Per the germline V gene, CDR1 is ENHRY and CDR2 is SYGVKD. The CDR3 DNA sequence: TGTGCCATCAGGGGGACAGGGAATGCTGGCTATGGCTACACCTTC. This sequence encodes CAIRGTGNAGYGYTF.

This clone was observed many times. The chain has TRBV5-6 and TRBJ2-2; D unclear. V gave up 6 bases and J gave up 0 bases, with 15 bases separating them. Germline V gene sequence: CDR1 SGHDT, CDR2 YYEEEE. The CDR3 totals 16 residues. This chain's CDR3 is CASTATRLANTGELFF. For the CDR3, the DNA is TGTGCCAGCACCGCGACCCGACTTGCGAACACCGGGGAGCTGTTTTTT.

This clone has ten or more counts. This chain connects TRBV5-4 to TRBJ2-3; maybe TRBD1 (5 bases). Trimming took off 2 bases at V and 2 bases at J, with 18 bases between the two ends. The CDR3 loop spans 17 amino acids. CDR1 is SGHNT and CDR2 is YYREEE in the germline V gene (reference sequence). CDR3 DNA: TGTGCCAGCAGCTTCTACACGACAGCTGATTTCACAGATACGCAGTATTTT. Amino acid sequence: CASSFYTTADFTDTQYF.

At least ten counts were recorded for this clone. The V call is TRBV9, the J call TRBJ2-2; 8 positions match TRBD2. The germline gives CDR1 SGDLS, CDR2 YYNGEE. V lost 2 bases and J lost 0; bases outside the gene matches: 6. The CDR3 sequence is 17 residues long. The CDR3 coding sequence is TGTGCCAGCAGCGTCCATAGCGGGAATGCGAACACCGGGGAGCTGTTTTTT. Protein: CASSVHSGNANTGELFF.